These 28 T cell receptor beta chains were all obtained from the same sample, sequenced in a study of shared clonotypes between healthy human individuals. Method: immunoSEQ multiplex PCR; TCRdb's copy keeps in-frame clones and lacks some. The data hold about 660,000 clones, with under 80% observed a single time. Material: memory CD4+ T cells sorted from blood. Sample subset: CD45RA-negative fraction. All receptors come from a woman in her 30s in good health.

The chain links TRBV2 to TRBJ2-3, with a possible D match to TRBD2 (5 bases). The CDR3 sequence is 13 residues long. CDR1 is SNHLY, CDR2 FYNNEI, per germline. V lost 9 bases to trimming and J lost 4 bases, with 14 bases between them. CDR3 bases: TGTGCCAGAAAGGACTCCCTTGCAGATACGCAGTATTTT. It codes for CARKDSLADTQYF.

The rearrangement uses TRBV6-5 and TRBJ1-1, with D possibly TRBD1 on 5 matching bases. Germline CDR1 MNHEY, CDR2 SVGAGI. CDR3 length: 14 residues. Trimming left V 0 bases short and J 4 bases short, with 9 bases between. Here the CDR3 reads CASSYSRQSTEAFF. The DNA of the CDR3 is TGTGCCAGCAGTTACTCGAGACAGAGCACTGAAGCTTTCTTT.

CDR3 DNA: TGCGCCAGCAGCCCCGGACTAGCGCGACAAGAGACCCAGTACTTC. Translation: CASSPGLARQETQYF. The chain joins TRBV5-1 to TRBJ2-5; 9 bases align to TRBD2. The V and J ends lost 4 bases and 2 bases, in that order; junction bases with no gene match: 6. The CDR3 runs 15 residues. CDR1 is SGHRS, CDR2 YFSETQ, per germline.

This clone was picked up a small number of times. This chain connects TRBV7-8 to TRBJ1-4, with a weak D call TRBD1 (5 bases). Germline CDR1 is SGHVS and CDR2 is FQNEAQ. This CDR3 has 16 amino acids. The V end lost 4 bases, the J end lost 8 bases, and 20 bases lay between the germline ends. Here the CDR3 reads CASSSNTAGYSEKLFF. The CDR3 DNA sequence: TGTGCCAGCAGCTCGAATACGGCAGGGTATTCGGAAAAACTGTTTTTT.

The rearrangement joins TRBV6-5 to TRBJ1-1, with D possibly being TRBD1 (5 bases). The CDR3 has 15 residues. Germline CDR1 reads MNHEY; CDR2 reads SVGAGI. The V end lost 6 bases, the J end lost 8 bases, and 22 bases lay between the germline ends. The CDR3 protein is CASSGTDTRGREAFF. The CDR3 DNA sequence: TGTGCCAGCAGCGGGACGGACACCCGAGGTAGAGAAGCTTTCTTT.

The chain uses TRBV30 and TRBJ2-4, with a weak D call TRBD2 (5 bases). This CDR3 has 15 amino acids. The V and J ends lost 2 bases and 7 bases respectively, with 18 bases between them. The germline gives CDR1 GTSNPN, CDR2 SVGIG (reference sequence). The CDR3 DNA follows: TGTGCCTGGAGTCCCCCTTCGGACTTGACGAACATTCAGTACTTC. Its translation: CAWSPPSDLTNIQYF.

The chain has TRBV25-1 and TRBJ2-1, with a tentative D call TRBD2 (6 bases). The CDR3 is 18 residues long. The ends were cut back, 2 bases at V and 0 bases at J, with 17 bases in the middle. Germline CDR1 and CDR2: MGHDK and SYGVNS. The CDR3 is CASSETRVSGSSYNEQFF. In DNA form, the CDR3 reads TGTGCCAGCAGTGAAACTCGTGTTAGCGGCAGCTCCTACAATGAGCAGTTCTTC.

The V and J genes are TRBV14 and TRBJ2-5, with a possible D match to TRBD1 (6 bases). Germline CDR1 reads SGHDN; CDR2 reads FVKESK. V gave up 5 bases and J gave up 2 bases, with 27 bases separating them. The CDR3 extends over 19 amino acids. This CDR3 is CASSKRRITGLLPQETQYF. In DNA form, the CDR3 reads TGTGCCAGCAGCAAAAGACGAATTACAGGGTTGTTGCCTCAAGAGACCCAGTACTTC.

The chain employs TRBV6-6 and TRBJ1-5; no clear D gene. V gave up 0 bases and J gave up 3 bases, with 6 bases separating them. CDR1 and CDR2 from the germline V gene are MNHNY and SVGAGI (reference sequence). The CDR3 runs 14 residues. This CDR3 reads CASSYSGDNQPQHF. The DNA of the CDR3 is TGTGCCAGCAGTTACTCCGGAGACAATCAGCCCCAGCATTTT.

A word on this clone: Compared with germline, one end of the junction differs, possibly owing to a read error. CDR3 bases: TGTGCCAGCAGCAGTTTTGACAGGGAGAACTCTGAAGCTTTCTTT. It specifies CASSSFDRENSEAFF. The chain joins TRBV5-6 to TRBJ1-1; 7 positions match TRBD1. The CDR3 is 15 amino acids. The germline gives CDR1 SGHDT, CDR2 YYEEEE.

This chain connects TRBV6-6 to TRBJ1-1; a possible D gene is TRBD1 (6 bases). CDR3 size: 14 residues. V was shortened by 5 bases and J by 8 bases, with 18 bases between the two germline ends. Germline CDR1 reads MNHNY; CDR2 reads SVGAGI (reference sequence). Here the CDR3 reads CASSRTPGQEEAFF. The CDR3 DNA reads as TGTGCCAGCAGTAGAACACCGGGACAAGAGGAAGCTTTCTTT.

V and J are TRBV2 and TRBJ2-1; 7 bases align to TRBD2. The CDR3 runs 14 residues. CDR1 is SNHLY, CDR2 FYNNEI, per germline. V was clipped by 8 bases and J by 0 bases; unmatched bases: 4. CDR3 sequence: CASGGGSSYNEQFF. The CDR3 DNA reads TGTGCCAGCGGAGGCGGGAGCTCCTACAATGAGCAGTTCTTC. Using reference TRBV2 and TRBJ2-1 for the parts outside the CDR3, the full variable domain is EPEVTQTPSHQVTQMGQEVILRCVPISNHLYFYWYRQILGQKVEFLVSFYNNEISEKSEIFDDQFSVERPDGSNFTLKIRSTKLEDSAMYFCASGGGSSYNEQFFGPGTRLTVL.

The chain joins TRBV19 to TRBJ2-1; D gene uncertain. V lost 1 base, J lost 3 bases, and 7 bases lay in between. The CDR3 spans 14 residues. Germline lookup yields CDR1 LNHDA and CDR2 SQIVND (reference sequence). The CDR3 is CASSIGKLYNEQFF. DNA of the CDR3: TGTGCCAGTAGTATAGGCAAACTCTACAATGAGCAGTTCTTC.

The chain joins TRBV10-3 to TRBJ1-1; no reliable D call. The V and J ends lost 4 bases and 1 base respectively, with 4 bases between them. Per the germline V gene, CDR1 is ENHRY and CDR2 is SYGVKD. The length of the CDR3 is 12 residues. CDR3 DNA: TGTGCCATCAGTGTTGCGAACACTGAAGCTTTCTTT. Its protein product is CAISVANTEAFF.

This rearrangement joins TRBV7-8 to TRBJ2-5, with 11 bases that match TRBD2. From germline, CDR1 is SGHVS and CDR2 FQNEAQ. Trimming removed 6 bases from V and 4 bases from J; junction bases left unmatched: 4. The CDR3 consists of 14 residues. DNA for the CDR3: TGTGCCAGCAGACCCCTAGCGGGAGGAGAGACCCAGTACTTC. It is translated as CASRPLAGGETQYF.

CDR3 in DNA: TGTGCCAGTATGAGTACTAGCGGGATCGTCAATGAGCAGTTCTTC. Translating gives CASMSTSGIVNEQFF. The rearrangement uses TRBV19 and TRBJ2-1, with 10 bases identical to TRBD2. This CDR3 spans 15 amino acids. Germline V lookup: CDR1 LNHDA, CDR2 SQIVND (reference sequence). Trimming cost V 7 bases and J 6 bases; bases outside gene matches: 9.

The CDR3 DNA sequence: TGTGCCAGTAGTCAGGACAGGGGCTACGAGCAGTACTTC. This sequence encodes CASSQDRGYEQYF. This sequence joins TRBV19 and TRBJ2-7, with 9 bases aligning to TRBD1. This CDR3 has 13 residues. V dropped 5 bases and J dropped 3; count of bases not matched to a gene: 2. Germline V gives CDR1 LNHDA, CDR2 SQIVND (reference sequence).

The chain has TRBV6-1 and TRBJ1-5; no clear D. Trimming left V 8 bases short and J 7 bases short, with 15 bases between. The germline CDR1 and CDR2 sequences are MNHNS and SASEGT. The CDR3 is 13 residues long. CDR3 sequence: CASEKEGWQPQHF. CDR3 DNA sequence: TGTGCCAGCGAAAAGGAGGGTTGGCAGCCCCAGCATTTT.

A remark on this clone: A much larger clone sits a single nucleotide away, making a read error possible. V and J are TRBV6-1 and TRBJ1-2, with D unclear. V was clipped by 5 bases and J by 7 bases, with 11 bases between them. The CDR3 consists of 12 residues. CDR1 and CDR2 from the germline V gene are MNHNS and SASEGT. CDR3 amino acids: CASSFGEGGYTF. In DNA, the CDR3 is TGTGCCAGCAGTTTCGGGGAGGGTGGCTACACCTTC.

This chain links TRBV19 with TRBJ1-4; D is undetermined. Trimming removed 9 bases from V and 4 bases from J, with 15 bases in between. Germline V lookup: CDR1 LNHDA, CDR2 SQIVND (reference sequence). The CDR3 runs to 14 residues. As DNA, the CDR3 is TGTGCCAGCCGCTCCGACGTGCTTAATGAAAAACTGTTTTTT. It is translated as CASRSDVLNEKLFF.

The count of this clone is one. The CDR3, as DNA: TGTGCCAGCTCACCGGAACATGTTAGCAATCAGCCCCAGCATTTT. This translates into CASSPEHVSNQPQHF. The chain employs TRBV18 and TRBJ1-5; no clear D. The CDR3 covers 15 residues. Between the trimmed V and J ends, which lost 3 bases and 0 bases, there was a span of 9 bases. Germline CDR1 is KGHSH and CDR2 is LQKENI.

This clone appeared once. Other nucleotide sequences in the sample specify the same CDR3. The gene calls are TRBV6-4 and TRBJ2-2; TRBD1 is a possible D gene (6 bases). Trimming pared 4 bases from V and 3 bases from J, leaving 6 bases between. CDR3 length: 13 residues. Germline CDR1 is MRHNA and CDR2 is SNTAGT. The CDR3 sequence: CASSGQDTGELFF. CDR3 nucleotides: TGTGCCAGCAGTGGACAGGACACCGGGGAGCTGTTTTTT.

The rearrangement uses TRBV9 and TRBJ1-4, with 9 bases that match TRBD1. The J segment lost 7 bases and the V segment lost 0 bases, leaving 10 bases of the junction unmatched. This CDR3 spans 17 amino acids. The germline V gene has CDR1 SGDLS and CDR2 YYNGEE. The CDR3 coding sequence is TGTGCCAGCAGCGTAGGGTGGTCGGGACAGGGTGGTGAAAAACTGTTTTTT. It is translated as CASSVGWSGQGGEKLFF.

This clone was seen only a few times. The chain joins TRBV20-1 to TRBJ1-2, with 8 bases aligning to TRBD1. Germline CDR1 is DFQATT and CDR2 is SNEGSKA (reference sequence). The CDR3 spans 11 residues. The V segment lost 6 bases and the J segment 11 bases; nucleotides outside the gene matches: 8. The CDR3 protein is CSAPDRGGYTF. The CDR3 DNA reads TGCAGTGCACCCGACAGGGGAGGTTACACCTTC.

The chain uses TRBV6-1 and TRBJ1-3; the D is unclear. V was shortened by 9 bases and J by 4 bases, with 13 bases between the two germline ends. Germline V gene data show CDR1 as MNHNS and CDR2 as SASEGT. The CDR3 has 13 residues. CDR3 nucleotide sequence: TGTGCCAGTTGTTTGAGCTCCGGAAACACCATATATTTT. It encodes CASCLSSGNTIYF.

V usage is TRBV6-6 and J usage is TRBJ2-1; TRBD2 aligns across 8 bases. Per germline, CDR1 MNHNY and CDR2 SVGAGI (reference sequence). V lost 6 bases, J lost 0 bases, and 4 bases stayed unmatched. The CDR3 runs 15 residues. CDR3 sequence: CASSRSGNSYNEQFF. The CDR3 DNA reads TGTGCCAGCAGCCGTAGCGGGAACTCCTACAATGAGCAGTTCTTC.

The chain is built from TRBV7-8 and TRBJ1-5, with 9 bases lining up with TRBD1. J lost 2 bases, V lost 6 bases, and 5 bases had no gene match. The CDR3 is made up of 15 amino acids. CDR1 and CDR2 (germline): SGHVS, FQNEAQ. Here the CDR3 reads CASRSDRGGNQPQHF. The CDR3 coding sequence is TGTGCCAGCAGATCTGACAGGGGGGGCAATCAGCCCCAGCATTTT.

This clone was recorded a few times. The rearrangement joins TRBV2 to TRBJ2-7; D not certain. The V gene lost 3 bases and the J gene lost 5 bases, with 2 bases spanning the gap. This CDR3 has 10 amino acids. CDR1 SNHLY and CDR2 FYNNEI come from the germline V gene. The CDR3 DNA reads as TGTGCCAGCAGTGACCACGAGCAGTACTTC. Residues: CASSDHEQYF.